This entry lists 19 T cell receptor beta chains sequenced from one sample in a study of blood T cell repertoires in COVID-19. The protocol was immunoSEQ multiplex PCR, while the TCRdb copy is restricted to in-frame clones and leaves out a portion. Of around 130,000 clones in the sample, 75% to 85% are singletons; the top ten hold over 15%. Sample: peripheral blood. Source of these receptors: a man aged 80 or over with acute or convalescent COVID-19.

The gene calls are TRBV6-5 and TRBJ1-5; 7 bases agree with TRBD1. The length of the CDR3 is 15 residues. Losses at the gene ends were 6 bases for V and 9 bases for J; bases not matched to a gene: 14. Germline CDR1 MNHEY, CDR2 SVGAGI. CDR3 sequence (DNA): TGTGCCAGCAGCGTCCAGGGGGACGGCCTTTTGCCCCAGCATTTT. Its translation is CASSVQGDGLLPQHF.

The chain employs TRBV9 and TRBJ2-2; D unresolved. The length of the CDR3 is 13 residues. The germline V and J ends were trimmed by 0 bases and 3 bases, with 3 bases remaining between them. Germline V lookup: CDR1 SGDLS, CDR2 YYNGEE. CDR3 in amino acids: CASSVGHTGELFF. The CDR3 DNA reads TGTGCCAGCAGCGTAGGGCACACCGGGGAGCTGTTTTTT.

The chain is built from TRBV5-4 and TRBJ2-7; D possibly corresponds to TRBD2 (7 bases). Germline CDR1 SGHNT, CDR2 YYREEE (reference sequence). The CDR3 loop spans 15 amino acids. Trimming took off 3 bases at V and 0 bases at J, with 13 bases between the two ends. CDR3 residues: CASSWDRGASYEQYF. CDR3 nucleotides: TGTGCCAGCAGCTGGGACCGGGGGGCCTCCTACGAGCAGTACTTC.

This chain joins TRBV5-1 and TRBJ1-4; 7 bases agree with TRBD1. The CDR3 length is 14 residues. The trim removed 3 bases at V and 5 bases at J, leaving 4 bases unmatched. The germline V gene encodes CDR1 SGHRS and CDR2 YFSETQ. CDR3 protein: CASSSAGGNEKLFF. Here the CDR3 DNA reads TGCGCCAGCAGCTCCGCAGGGGGGAATGAAAAACTGTTTTTT.

The J gene is TRBJ2-3, the V gene TRBV30; the match to TRBD1 covers 8 bases. Germline assignment: CDR1 GTSNPN and CDR2 SVGIG (reference sequence). This CDR3 contains 14 residues. Trimming removed 5 bases from V and 8 bases from J; junction bases left unmatched: 12. The CDR3 region has the DNA TGTGCCTGGGATTCGACAGGGGTAGAGGGTACGCAGTATTTT. Translated: CAWDSTGVEGTQYF.

This clone was seen more than once but under ten times. The chain carries TRBV30 and TRBJ1-5; D gene ambiguous. The V and J ends lost 1 base and 2 bases respectively, with 9 bases between them. This CDR3 is 14 amino acids long. Germline loops: CDR1 GTSNPN, CDR2 SVGIG (reference sequence). This chain's CDR3 is CAWSASSGNQPQHF. As DNA, the CDR3 is TGTGCCTGGAGTGCCTCCTCAGGCAATCAGCCCCAGCATTTT.

The rearrangement links TRBV5-4 to TRBJ2-7; 10 bases are a match to TRBD1. From germline, CDR1 is SGHNT and CDR2 YYREEE (reference sequence). V dropped 4 bases and J dropped 4; count of bases not matched to a gene: 5. The CDR3 runs to 14 residues. This CDR3 is CASSHRDRGYEQYF. The CDR3 nucleotides read TGTGCCAGCAGCCACCGGGACAGGGGTTACGAGCAGTACTTC. The whole variable domain, filled in from reference TRBV5-4 and TRBJ2-7, reads ETGVTQSPTHLIKTRGQQVTLRCSSQSGHNTVSWYQQALGQGPQFIFQYYREEENGRGNFPPRFSGLQFPNYSSELNVNALELDDSALYLCASSHRDRGYEQYFGPGTRLTVT.

The chain couples TRBV5-1 to TRBJ2-7; possibly TRBD1 for D (6 bases). Trimming left V 2 bases short and J 3 bases short, with 9 bases between. This CDR3 is built from 13 residues. Germline CDR1 is SGHRS and CDR2 is YFSETQ. The CDR3 sequence: CASSFQGHYEQYF. The DNA of the CDR3 is TGCGCCAGCAGCTTTCAGGGACACTACGAGCAGTACTTC. Based on the CDR3 plus reference TRBV5-1 and TRBJ2-7, the full variable domain is KAGVTQTPRYLIKTRGQQVTLSCSPISGHRSVSWYQQTPGQGLQFLFEYFSETQRNKGNFPGRFSGRQFSNSRSEMNVSTLELGDSALYLCASSFQGHYEQYFGPGTRLTVT.

This chain joins TRBV18 and TRBJ2-3; D remains unclear. Germline CDR1 reads KGHSH; CDR2 reads LQKENI. CDR3 length equals 12 residues. V was trimmed by 3 bases and J by 5 bases, leaving 6 bases between them. The CDR3 DNA reads as TGTGCCAGCTCACCTGACATAGATACGCAGTATTTT. Translated, it gives CASSPDIDTQYF.

The chain combines TRBV3-1 (or the pseudogene TRBV3-2) with TRBJ1-6; weak D call: TRBD1 (6 bases). This CDR3 has 16 residues. CDR1 is LGHDT and CDR2 is YNNKEL in the germline V gene (reference sequence). V was cut by 0 bases and J by 7 bases, with 13 bases left in between. The CDR3 DNA is TGTGCCAGCAGCCAAGATCTGACAGGCCTAAATTCACCCCTCCACTTT. This translates into CASSQDLTGLNSPLHF.

The chain's CDR3 is CASSLAADRDYPNTGELFF. Written as DNA, the CDR3 is TGCGCCAGCAGCTTGGCCGCCGACAGAGATTATCCGAACACCGGGGAGCTGTTTTTT. This chain links TRBV5-1 with TRBJ2-2; tentatively, D is TRBD1 (5 bases). V lost 0 bases, J lost 0 bases, and 18 bases lay in between. The CDR3 is 19 residues long. Germline loops: CDR1 SGHRS, CDR2 YFSETQ. Combining the CDR3 with reference TRBV5-1 and TRBJ2-2 gives the whole variable domain KAGVTQTPRYLIKTRGQQVTLSCSPISGHRSVSWYQQTPGQGLQFLFEYFSETQRNKGNFPGRFSGRQFSNSRSEMNVSTLELGDSALYLCASSLAADRDYPNTGELFFGEGSRLTVL.

This chain's CDR3 is CASSRFEGGGVNEQFF. DNA of the CDR3: TGTGCCAGCAGCCGATTCGAGGGCGGGGGGGTGAATGAGCAGTTCTTC. The chain employs TRBV14 and TRBJ2-1; 9 bases align to TRBD2. The trim removed 4 bases at V and 7 bases at J, leaving 11 bases unmatched. This CDR3 has 16 residues. Germline lookup yields CDR1 SGHDN and CDR2 FVKESK.

The chain uses TRBV5-4 and TRBJ2-7, with a tentative D call TRBD2 (5 bases). CDR3 size: 13 residues. The V end was cut by 1 base, the J end by 0 bases, with 5 bases between. The germline gives CDR1 SGHNT, CDR2 YYREEE (reference sequence). This CDR3 reads CASSLTSSYEQYF. The CDR3 bases are TGTGCCAGCAGCTTGACTAGCTCCTACGAGCAGTACTTC.

The V and J genes are TRBV7-9 and TRBJ2-5; 8 nucleotides align to TRBD2. This CDR3 region has 14 residues. Germline V CDR1 and CDR2: SEHNR, FQNEAQ (reference sequence). V shed 3 bases, J shed 5 bases, and the junction held 5 bases outside the gene matches. CDR3 nucleotides: TGTGCCAGCAGCTTCACGGGACTAGGGGAGACCCAGTACTTC. It yields the protein CASSFTGLGETQYF.

The chain has TRBV2 and TRBJ1-3; tentative D call: TRBD1 (6 bases). Trimming stripped 6 bases from V and 3 bases from J, with 12 bases between. The germline CDR1 and CDR2 sequences are SNHLY and FYNNEI. The CDR3 contains 14 residues. In nucleotides, the CDR3 is TGTGCCAGCAGCTTCAGGGGTTATGGAAACACCATATATTTT. Translated: CASSFRGYGNTIYF.

The chain uses TRBV5-1 and TRBJ2-3; weak D call: TRBD2 (6 bases). Germline V gene data show CDR1 as SGHRS and CDR2 as YFSETQ. Between the trimmed V and J ends, which lost 1 base and 4 bases, there was a span of 13 bases. CDR3 size: 15 residues. The CDR3 DNA reads TGCGCCAGCAGCTTGTTCCGGGGGTTTTCAGATACGCAGTATTTT. Protein product: CASSLFRGFSDTQYF. The variable domain in full, with the rest retrieved from reference TRBV5-1 and TRBJ2-3, is KAGVTQTPRYLIKTRGQQVTLSCSPISGHRSVSWYQQTPGQGLQFLFEYFSETQRNKGNFPGRFSGRQFSNSRSEMNVSTLELGDSALYLCASSLFRGFSDTQYFGPGTRLTVL.

The chain uses TRBV6-5 and TRBJ1-3; D not certain. Germline V gene data show CDR1 as MNHEY and CDR2 as SVGAGI. Trimming shortened V by 2 bases and J by 2 bases, and 7 bases separated the two germline ends. CDR3 length equals 14 residues. The CDR3 sequence is CASSYGGAGNTIYF. The CDR3 DNA follows: TGTGCCAGCAGTTACGGCGGGGCTGGAAACACCATATATTTT.

The J gene is TRBJ2-3, the V gene TRBV9; D perhaps matches TRBD2 (6 bases). This CDR3 comprises 16 residues. Germline loops: CDR1 SGDLS, CDR2 YYNGEE. V lost 0 bases to trimming and J lost 0 bases, with 11 bases between them. The CDR3, as DNA: TGTGCCAGCAGCGTAGTTGGAGGGGTTAGCACAGATACGCAGTATTTT. Residues: CASSVVGGVSTDTQYF.

This clone was detected once. The chain combines TRBV4-1 with TRBJ2-7, with 9 bases matching TRBD1. Germline assignment: CDR1 MGHRA and CDR2 YSYEKL. The CDR3 length is 15 residues. With 0 bases clipped from V and 3 bases from J, the junction kept 3 bases outside the gene matches. DNA of the CDR3: TGCGCCAGCAGCCAAGAAGGGACAGGGTTCTACGAGCAGTACTTC. Residues: CASSQEGTGFYEQYF.